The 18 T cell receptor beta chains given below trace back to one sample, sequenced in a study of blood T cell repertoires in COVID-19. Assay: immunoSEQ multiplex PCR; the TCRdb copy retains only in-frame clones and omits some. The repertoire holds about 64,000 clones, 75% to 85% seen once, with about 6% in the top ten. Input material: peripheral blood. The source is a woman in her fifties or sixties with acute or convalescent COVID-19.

The CDR3 spells CASSATGNYGYTF. The CDR3 DNA sequence: TGTGCCAGCAGCGCGACAGGGAACTATGGCTACACCTTC. The rearrangement uses TRBV6-5 and TRBJ1-2, with 7 bases lining up with TRBD1. The length of the CDR3 is 13 residues. CDR1 and CDR2 (germline): MNHEY, SVGAGI. Trimming took 6 bases from V and 2 from J; bases not matched to a gene: 3.

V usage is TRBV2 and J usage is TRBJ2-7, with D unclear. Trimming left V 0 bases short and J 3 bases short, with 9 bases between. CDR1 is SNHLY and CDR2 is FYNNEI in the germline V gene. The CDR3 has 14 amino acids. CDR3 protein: CASSEARVYYEQYF. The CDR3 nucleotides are TGTGCCAGCAGTGAAGCGCGAGTATACTACGAGCAGTACTTC.

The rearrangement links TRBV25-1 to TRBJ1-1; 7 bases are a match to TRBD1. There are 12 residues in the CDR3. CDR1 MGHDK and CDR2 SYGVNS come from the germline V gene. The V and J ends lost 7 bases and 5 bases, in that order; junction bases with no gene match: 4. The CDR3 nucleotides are TGTGCCAGCAAACGACAGGGAACTGAAGCTTTCTTT. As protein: CASKRQGTEAFF.

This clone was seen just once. The CDR3 sequence: CASSSTSGANTGELFF. The CDR3 region has the DNA TGCGCCAGCAGCTCTACTAGCGGGGCGAACACCGGGGAGCTGTTTTTT. The V call is TRBV5-1, the J call TRBJ2-2; 10 bases map to TRBD2. Germline loops: CDR1 SGHRS, CDR2 YFSETQ. V shed 3 bases and J 0 bases; nucleotides not matched to a gene: 2. The CDR3 spans 16 residues.

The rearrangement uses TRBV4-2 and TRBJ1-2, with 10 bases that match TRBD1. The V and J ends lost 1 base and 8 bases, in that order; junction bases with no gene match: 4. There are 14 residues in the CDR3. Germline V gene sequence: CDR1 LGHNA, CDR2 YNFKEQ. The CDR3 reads CASSQGGTGEGYTF. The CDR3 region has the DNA TGTGCCAGCAGCCAAGGGGGGACAGGGGAAGGCTACACCTTC.

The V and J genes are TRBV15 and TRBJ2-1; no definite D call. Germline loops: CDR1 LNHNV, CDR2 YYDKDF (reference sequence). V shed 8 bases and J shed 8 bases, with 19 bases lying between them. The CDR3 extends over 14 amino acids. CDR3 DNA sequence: TGTGCCACCCAACTCGCCTCGGGTGGCGATGAGCAGTTCTTC. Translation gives CATQLASGGDEQFF.

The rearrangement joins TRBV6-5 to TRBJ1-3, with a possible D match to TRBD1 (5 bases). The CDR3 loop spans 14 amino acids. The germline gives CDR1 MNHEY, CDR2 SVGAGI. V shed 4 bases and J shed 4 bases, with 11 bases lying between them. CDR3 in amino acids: CASSSQQEGNTIYF. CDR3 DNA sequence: TGTGCCAGCAGTTCCCAACAGGAGGGAAACACCATATATTTT.

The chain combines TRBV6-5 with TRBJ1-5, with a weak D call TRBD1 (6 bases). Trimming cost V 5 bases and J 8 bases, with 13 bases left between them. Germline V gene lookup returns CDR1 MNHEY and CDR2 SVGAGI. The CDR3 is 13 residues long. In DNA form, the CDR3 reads TGTGCCAGCAGTAGGACAGAGGGTGAGCCCCAGCATTTT. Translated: CASSRTEGEPQHF.

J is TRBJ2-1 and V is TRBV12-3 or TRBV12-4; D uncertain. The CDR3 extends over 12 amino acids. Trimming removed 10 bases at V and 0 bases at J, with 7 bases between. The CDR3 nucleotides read TGTGCCACCCGGTTCTCCTACAATGAGCAGTTCTTC. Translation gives CATRFSYNEQFF.

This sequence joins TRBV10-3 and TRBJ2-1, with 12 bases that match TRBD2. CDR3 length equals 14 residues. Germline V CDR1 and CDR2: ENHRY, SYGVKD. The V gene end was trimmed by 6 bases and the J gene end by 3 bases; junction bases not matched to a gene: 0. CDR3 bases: TGTGCCATCAGGACTAGCGGGGGCTACAATGAGCAGTTCTTC. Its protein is CAIRTSGGYNEQFF.

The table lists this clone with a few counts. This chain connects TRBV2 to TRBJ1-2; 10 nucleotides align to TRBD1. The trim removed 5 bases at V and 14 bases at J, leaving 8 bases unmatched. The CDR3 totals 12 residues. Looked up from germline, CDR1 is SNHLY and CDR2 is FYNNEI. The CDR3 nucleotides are TGTGCCAGCAGTCGGGACAGGGGCTCAGGGACCTTC. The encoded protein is CASSRDRGSGTF.

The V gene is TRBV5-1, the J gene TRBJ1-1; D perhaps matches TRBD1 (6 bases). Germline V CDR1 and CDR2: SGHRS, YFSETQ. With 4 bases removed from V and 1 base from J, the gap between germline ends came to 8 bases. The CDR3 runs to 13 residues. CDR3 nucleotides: TGCGCCAGCAGCCGACAGGAGAACACTGAAGCTTTCTTT. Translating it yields CASSRQENTEAFF. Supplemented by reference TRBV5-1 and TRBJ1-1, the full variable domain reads KAGVTQTPRYLIKTRGQQVTLSCSPISGHRSVSWYQQTPGQGLQFLFEYFSETQRNKGNFPGRFSGRQFSNSRSEMNVSTLELGDSALYLCASSRQENTEAFFGQGTRLTVV.

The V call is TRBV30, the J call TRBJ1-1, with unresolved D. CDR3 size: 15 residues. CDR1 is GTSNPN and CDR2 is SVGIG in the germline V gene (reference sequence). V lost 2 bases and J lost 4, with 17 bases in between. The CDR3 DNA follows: TGTGCCTGGAGTCGAGCGTCCAACATCCCCACTGAAGCTTTCTTT. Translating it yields CAWSRASNIPTEAFF.

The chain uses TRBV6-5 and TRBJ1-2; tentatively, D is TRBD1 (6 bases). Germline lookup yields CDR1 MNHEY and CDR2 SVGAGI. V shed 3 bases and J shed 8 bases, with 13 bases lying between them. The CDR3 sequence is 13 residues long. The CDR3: CASSYRQTGGYTF. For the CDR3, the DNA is TGTGCCAGCAGTTATAGGCAGACAGGAGGCTACACCTTC.

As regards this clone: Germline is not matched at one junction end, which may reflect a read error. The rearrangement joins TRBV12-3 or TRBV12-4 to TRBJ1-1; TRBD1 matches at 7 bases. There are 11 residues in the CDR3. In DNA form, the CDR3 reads TGTGCCAGCAGCAGTGGGACAGCAAACAGTTTT. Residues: CASSSGTANSF.

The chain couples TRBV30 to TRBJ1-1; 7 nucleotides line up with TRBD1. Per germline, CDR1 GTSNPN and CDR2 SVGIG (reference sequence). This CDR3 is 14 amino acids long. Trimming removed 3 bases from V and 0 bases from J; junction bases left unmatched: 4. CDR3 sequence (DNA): TGTGCCTGGAGCCCTGGACAGGTGAACACTGAAGCTTTCTTT. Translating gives CAWSPGQVNTEAFF.

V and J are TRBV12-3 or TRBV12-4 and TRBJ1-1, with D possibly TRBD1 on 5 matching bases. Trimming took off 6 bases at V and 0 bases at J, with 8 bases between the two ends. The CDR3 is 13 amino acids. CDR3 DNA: TGTGCCAGCAGCTGGGGGGTGAACACTGAAGCTTTCTTT. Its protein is CASSWGVNTEAFF.

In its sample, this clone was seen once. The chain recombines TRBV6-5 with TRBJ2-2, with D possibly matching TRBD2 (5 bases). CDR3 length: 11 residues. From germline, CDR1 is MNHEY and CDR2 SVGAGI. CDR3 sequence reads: CATPSSGELFF. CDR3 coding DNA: TGTGCAACTCCTAGCTCCGGGGAGCTGTTTTTT.